The present TCR beta chain was sequenced within a study of T cell responses to AZD1222 COVID-19 vaccine. About the research overall: Second-dose groups at about 4 or about 12 weeks were pooled. Findings of the study overall: Breadth and depth of Spike-specific TCRs rose after two AZD1222 doses. Spike regions recognized by vaccine-associated CD4 TCRs spanned the protein, led by 160-218 and 743-854. Nearly half of spike-specific TCRs reportedly go after variant regions that carry no mutations.

In the case of this clone: Its target is unknown.

Germline CDR1 is SGHAT and CDR2 is FQNNGV. The CDR3 totals 15 residues. The ends were cut back, 2 bases at V and 1 base at J, with 12 bases in the middle. The repertoire was sequenced with immunoSEQ multiplex PCR; TCRdb's copy has only in-frame clones and lacks some. The sample lists roughly 120,000 clones, roughly 90% occurring once. This receptor was identified in an adult in good health. This sample comprised peripheral blood, obtained on day 0 of AZD1222 vaccination. The gene calls are TRBV11-2 and TRBJ2-7, with D perhaps matching TRBD2 (7 bases). The CDR3 DNA is TGTGCCAGCAGCTTACAGGGGAGGGGGTCCTACGAGCAGTACTTC. Its translation is CASSLQGRGSYEQYF. Drawing the rest from reference TRBV11-2 and TRBJ2-7, the complete variable domain is EAGVAQSPRYKIIEKRQSVAFWCNPISGHATLYWYQQILGQGPKLLIQFQNNGVVDDSQLPKDRFSAERLKGVDSTLKIQPAKLEDSAVYLCASSLQGRGSYEQYFGPGTRLTVT.